These T cell receptor beta chains were read from a single sample in a study of blood T cell repertoires in COVID-19. The repertoire was sequenced with immunoSEQ multiplex PCR; TCRdb's copy has only in-frame clones and lacks some. This sample carries roughly 12,000 clones, 73% of them seen once, and the ten largest clones take 30% to 35%. Input material: peripheral blood. The receptors derive from a human donor in a cohort sampled during active COVID-19. Each CDR3 is given with its conserved first and last residue. A D gene is named only where the DNA matches it firmly. Where a row states a size, it is once, few, many or the class of an expanded clone; other rows omit it.

abundance: -; v_gene: TRBV2; d_gene: TRBD1; j_gene: TRBJ2-7; CDR3aa: CASSAGPGGGEQYF; CDR3nt: TGTGCCAGCAGCGCCGGGCCAGGGGGCGGGGAGCAGTACTTC
abundance: -; v_gene: TRBV5-1; d_gene: -; j_gene: TRBJ2-7; CDR3aa: CASSRGSYEQYF; CDR3nt: TGCGCCAGCTCCAGGGGATCCTACGAGCAGTACTTC
abundance: -; v_gene: TRBV19; d_gene: TRBD1; j_gene: TRBJ1-4; CDR3aa: CASRDRVNEKLFF; CDR3nt: TGTGCCAGTAGGGACAGGGTAAATGAAAAACTGTTTTTT
abundance: -; v_gene: TRBV5-1; d_gene: TRBD1; j_gene: TRBJ1-1; CDR3aa: CASSLGDRTEAFF; CDR3nt: TGCGCCAGCAGCTTGGGGGACAGGACTGAAGCTTTCTTT
abundance: -; v_gene: TRBV5-6; d_gene: -; j_gene: TRBJ1-4; CDR3aa: CASSTNLGGRNEKLFF; CDR3nt: TGTGCCAGCAGCACGAATTTGGGGGGGCGTAATGAAAAACTGTTTTTT
abundance: -; v_gene: TRBV2; d_gene: TRBD1; j_gene: TRBJ1-5; CDR3aa: CASRGTGGLQGNQPQHF; CDR3nt: TGTGCCAGCAGGGGGACAGGGGGCCTCCAAGGCAATCAGCCCCAGCATTTT
abundance: -; v_gene: TRBV6-5; d_gene: TRBD2; j_gene: TRBJ2-1; CDR3aa: CASRLSGAPHNEQFF; CDR3nt: TGTGCCAGCAGACTTAGCGGGGCGCCGCACAATGAGCAGTTCTTC
abundance: many; v_gene: TRBV4-1; d_gene: -; j_gene: TRBJ2-7; CDR3aa: CASSQERSGFYEQYF; CDR3nt: TGCGCCAGCAGCCAAGAACGATCAGGGTTCTACGAGCAGTACTTC
abundance: -; v_gene: TRBV4-1; d_gene: -; j_gene: TRBJ1-2; CDR3aa: CASSQALQAINYGYTF; CDR3nt: TGCGCCAGCAGCCAGGCCCTGCAGGCTATTAACTATGGCTACACCTTC
abundance: -; v_gene: TRBV6-6; d_gene: TRBD2; j_gene: TRBJ2-1; CDR3aa: CASIGTSGSYNEQFF; CDR3nt: TGTGCCAGCATTGGAACTAGCGGCTCCTACAATGAGCAGTTCTTC
abundance: -; v_gene: TRBV11-2; d_gene: -; j_gene: TRBJ2-7; CDR3aa: CASSLVGAEQYF; CDR3nt: TGTGCCAGCAGCTTAGTGGGAGCCGAGCAGTACTTC
abundance: -; v_gene: TRBV10-3; d_gene: TRBD2; j_gene: TRBJ2-1; CDR3aa: CAISSPTSGTNNEQFF; CDR3nt: TGTGCCATCAGTTCCCCTACTAGCGGGACCAACAATGAGCAGTTCTTC
abundance: medium-sized; v_gene: TRBV27; d_gene: -; j_gene: TRBJ2-3; CDR3aa: CASRRQPDTQYF; CDR3nt: TGTGCCAGCAGGAGGCAGCCAGATACGCAGTATTTT
abundance: -; v_gene: TRBV7-2; d_gene: TRBD1; j_gene: TRBJ1-1; CDR3aa: CASSLQGASEAFF; CDR3nt: TGTGCCAGCAGCTTACAGGGGGCCAGTGAAGCTTTCTTT
abundance: -; v_gene: TRBV29-1; d_gene: TRBD2; j_gene: TRBJ2-7; CDR3aa: CSVLLPTSSSYEQYF; CDR3nt: TGCAGCGTCCTCCTTCCGACTAGCAGCTCCTACGAGCAGTACTTC
abundance: -; v_gene: TRBV6-1; d_gene: -; j_gene: TRBJ2-3; CDR3aa: CASSDLGTDTQYF; CDR3nt: TGTGCCAGCAGTGACCTCGGCACAGATACGCAGTATTTT
abundance: -; v_gene: TRBV6-5; d_gene: TRBD1; j_gene: TRBJ2-7; CDR3aa: CASSFRDREYF; CDR3nt: TGTGCCAGCAGTTTCCGGGACAGGGAGTACTTC
abundance: -; v_gene: TRBV2; d_gene: -; j_gene: TRBJ2-1; CDR3aa: CAPEGGNEQFF; CDR3nt: TGTGCCCCCGAAGGGGGCAATGAGCAGTTCTTC
abundance: -; v_gene: TRBV5-5; d_gene: TRBD1; j_gene: TRBJ1-3; CDR3aa: CASSWTGVSGNTIYF; CDR3nt: TGTGCCAGCAGCTGGACAGGGGTCTCTGGAAACACCATATATTTT
abundance: -; v_gene: TRBV29-1; d_gene: TRBD2; j_gene: TRBJ2-3; CDR3aa: CSVGGLAGGTDTQYF; CDR3nt: TGCAGCGTGGGCGGACTAGCGGGAGGGACAGATACGCAGTATTTT